These 30 T cell receptor beta chains came from one sample sequenced in a study of cytomegalovirus exposure and HLA in healthy donors. This PCR relied on a set of 60 Vbeta primers and 13 Jbeta primers. The method was immunoSEQ multiplex PCR; TCRdb's version includes in-frame clones alone and lacks a portion of them. The repertoire holds about 96,000 clones, with approximately 64% as singletons. Sequencing was done on a sample of PBMCs. The receptors shown here come from a man between 60 and 75 years old in good health and CMV-seronegative.

The V and J genes are TRBV5-4 and TRBJ2-7, with TRBD1 matching 9 bases. The CDR3 contains 14 residues. V trimming: 4 bases; J trimming: 0 bases; junction bases outside the gene matches: 2. The germline V gene encodes CDR1 SGHNT and CDR2 YYREEE (reference sequence). In DNA form, the CDR3 reads TGTGCCAGCAGCGGGGGACAGGGCTCCTACGAGCAGTACTTC. It codes for CASSGGQGSYEQYF.

The gene calls are TRBV2 and TRBJ1-1; D is unresolved. CDR1 and CDR2 (germline): SNHLY, FYNNEI. The length of the CDR3 is 15 residues. The V gene lost 6 bases and the J gene lost 1 base, with 15 bases spanning the gap. The CDR3 nucleotides are TGTGCCAGCAGAAGTGAACCGGCGGGGAACACTGAAGCTTTCTTT. It encodes CASRSEPAGNTEAFF.

The chain carries TRBV7-6 and TRBJ2-7, with TRBD1 matching over 7 bases. The germline gives CDR1 SGHVS, CDR2 FNYEAQ. The CDR3 is 16 amino acids. V trimming: 5 bases; J trimming: 6 bases; junction bases outside the gene matches: 16. This CDR3 reads CASSPNSVTGTAEQYF. CDR3 DNA: TGTGCCAGCAGCCCAAACAGTGTGACAGGGACCGCCGAGCAGTACTTC.

The V and J genes are TRBV5-1 and TRBJ2-1, with 16 nucleotides matching TRBD2. This CDR3 comprises 19 residues. The trim removed 0 bases at V and 3 bases at J, leaving 6 bases unmatched. Germline V gene lookup returns CDR1 SGHRS and CDR2 YFSETQ. The CDR3 reads CASSLEGLAGGRLYNEQFF. The CDR3 bases are TGCGCCAGCAGCTTGGAGGGACTAGCGGGGGGGCGTCTCTACAATGAGCAGTTCTTC.

This clone was found a few times. The chain couples TRBV13 to TRBJ1-2, with 9 bases lining up with TRBD1. The CDR3 sequence is 16 residues long. Trimming removed 4 bases from V and 3 bases from J; junction bases left unmatched: 9. CDR1 and CDR2 from the germline V gene are PRHDT and FYEKMQ (reference sequence). CDR3 coding DNA: TGTGCCAGCAGCTCCCCGGGACAGGGTGATTACTATGGCTACACCTTC. Its protein is CASSSPGQGDYYGYTF. Full variable domain (remainder filled in from reference TRBV13 and TRBJ1-2): AAGVIQSPRHLIKEKRETATLKCYPIPRHDTVYWYQQGPGQDPQFLISFYEKMQSDKGSIPDRFSAQQFSDYHSELNMSSLELGDSALYFCASSSPGQGDYYGYTFGSGTRLTVV.

This clone was counted only a few times. This chain links TRBV28 with TRBJ1-2, with D tentatively TRBD1 (6 bases). Germline CDR1 and CDR2: MDHEN and SYDVKM. The CDR3 spans 15 residues. The V end was cut by 4 bases, the J end by 5 bases, with 17 bases between. This CDR3 reads CASSSTTGILYGYTF. CDR3 DNA: TGTGCCAGCAGTTCCACCACAGGGATCTTATATGGCTACACCTTC.

The table lists this clone with a few counts. The CDR3: CASGTGDQNTEAFF. The CDR3 bases are TGTGCCAGTGGCACCGGGGATCAGAACACTGAAGCTTTCTTT. The chain couples TRBV19 to TRBJ1-1; D ambiguous. The germline V gene encodes CDR1 LNHDA and CDR2 SQIVND (reference sequence). Trimming took 8 bases from V and 1 from J, leaving 14 bases between them. The CDR3 has 14 amino acids.

This clone has a handful of counts. This chain links TRBV5-1 with TRBJ1-5, with a possible D match to TRBD1 (6 bases). CDR3 length: 16 residues. Germline V lookup: CDR1 SGHRS, CDR2 YFSETQ. The ends were cut back, 4 bases at V and 2 bases at J, with 16 bases in the middle. The CDR3 loop is CASSPGQPRGNQPQHF. The CDR3 bases are TGCGCCAGCAGCCCCGGACAGCCCCGGGGCAATCAGCCCCAGCATTTT.

V and J are TRBV5-1 and TRBJ1-2; maybe TRBD1 (6 bases). CDR3 length: 14 residues. V lost 4 bases and J 8 bases, leaving 18 bases between the germline ends. Germline CDR1 SGHRS, CDR2 YFSETQ. The CDR3 DNA reads as TGCGCCAGCAGCCCTCTTCGGGGGGCAGAGGGCTACACCTTC. Translated: CASSPLRGAEGYTF.

The V and J genes are TRBV27 and TRBJ2-7; D possibly corresponds to TRBD1 (6 bases). Trimming removed 2 bases at V and 7 bases at J, with 15 bases between. Germline V gene data show CDR1 as MNHEY and CDR2 as SMNVEV (reference sequence). This CDR3 comprises 14 residues. The CDR3 coding sequence is TGTGCCAGCAGTTTACAGGGGCTTGTGAGGGAGCAGTACTTC. Translation gives CASSLQGLVREQYF.

The J gene is TRBJ2-7, the V gene TRBV6-1; possible D gene TRBD2, 5 bases. This CDR3 region has 14 residues. Trimming removed 8 bases from V and 0 bases from J, with 14 bases in between. Germline-derived CDR1 and CDR2 are MNHNS and SASEGT. DNA of the CDR3: TGTGCCAGCCAACTAGACCTCCGCTCCTACGAGCAGTACTTC. Residues: CASQLDLRSYEQYF.

This sequence joins TRBV2 and TRBJ2-5, with 8 bases fitting TRBD2. The germline V gene has CDR1 SNHLY and CDR2 FYNNEI. V shed 4 bases and J 2 bases; nucleotides not matched to a gene: 6. This CDR3 is 15 amino acids long. The CDR3: CASSAILAEQETQYF. CDR3 in DNA: TGTGCCAGCAGTGCAATACTAGCGGAGCAAGAGACCCAGTACTTC.

This rearrangement joins TRBV10-3 to TRBJ2-7, with D possibly matching TRBD2 (6 bases). Deletions cut 0 bases from V and 3 bases from J, with 12 bases between. The CDR3 is 15 amino acids. The V gene's germline CDR1 is ENHRY and CDR2 SYGVKD. The CDR3 sequence: CAISESPGVNYEQYF. The CDR3 bases are TGTGCCATCAGTGAGTCTCCGGGAGTAAACTACGAGCAGTACTTC.

V usage is TRBV14 and J usage is TRBJ1-2; D is undetermined. Germline CDR1 and CDR2: SGHDN and FVKESK. This CDR3 is built from 17 residues. V was pared by 5 bases and J by 2 bases, with 21 bases between. CDR3 region: CASSSSIPRISNYGYTF. In nucleotides, the CDR3 is TGTGCCAGCAGCTCATCGATCCCCAGGATTTCCAACTATGGCTACACCTTC.

The chain has TRBV18 and TRBJ2-5, with TRBD1 identical over 8 bases. Germline assignment: CDR1 KGHSH and CDR2 LQKENI. The CDR3 consists of 15 residues. J gave up 1 base and V 3 bases, and 4 bases lay outside the gene matches. The CDR3, as DNA: TGTGCCAGCTCACCGATACAGGGGGTCCAAGAGACCCAGTACTTC. Its translation: CASSPIQGVQETQYF.

A note on this clone: Since the CDR3 does not end with the conserved phenylalanine or tryptophan, this likely comes from a read error. The chain carries TRBV27 and TRBJ2-7; 10 nucleotides line up with TRBD1. Germline V gives CDR1 MNHEY, CDR2 SMNVEV (reference sequence). The CDR3 runs to 16 residues. With 9 bases clipped from V and 4 bases from J, the junction kept 15 bases outside the gene matches. The CDR3 DNA is TGTGCCAGTCTACACCGGGACAGGGGCGCATCTTACGAGCAGTACTCC. Translated: CASLHRDRGASYEQYS.

CDR3 sequence: CASSPRVAATGGQYF. The CDR3 region has the DNA TGCGCCAGCAGCCCCAGGGTAGCTGCTACGGGGGGGCAGTACTTC. This chain connects TRBV5-1 to TRBJ2-7, with 7 bases identical to TRBD2. J gave up 9 bases and V 4 bases, and 16 bases lay outside the gene matches. Germline V CDR1 and CDR2: SGHRS, YFSETQ. The CDR3 consists of 15 residues. The full variable domain, its missing parts supplied by reference TRBV5-1 and TRBJ2-7, is KAGVTQTPRYLIKTRGQQVTLSCSPISGHRSVSWYQQTPGQGLQFLFEYFSETQRNKGNFPGRFSGRQFSNSRSEMNVSTLELGDSALYLCASSPRVAATGGQYFGPGTRLTVT.

The chain employs TRBV2 and TRBJ1-2; D is possibly TRBD1 (5 bases). The CDR3 sequence is 17 residues long. V lost 8 bases to trimming and J lost 1 base, with 23 bases between them. Germline V CDR1 and CDR2: SNHLY, FYNNEI. CDR3 in DNA: TGTGCCAGCCATGCGGGAAAAACAGGTTTTAGTAACTATGGCTACACCTTC. As protein: CASHAGKTGFSNYGYTF.

V gene TRBV4-1 combines with J gene TRBJ1-2; no clear D. V lost 4 bases to trimming and J lost 1 base, with 13 bases between them. The CDR3 spans 15 residues. Germline CDR1 and CDR2: MGHRA and YSYEKL. The chain's CDR3 is CASSLSPDINYGYTF. CDR3 in DNA: TGCGCCAGCAGCCTCAGCCCTGACATTAACTATGGCTACACCTTC.

V usage is TRBV28 and J usage is TRBJ2-1; 8 nucleotides align to TRBD2. Germline assignment: CDR1 MDHEN and CDR2 SYDVKM. With V trimmed by 5 bases and J by 9 bases, 9 bases remained unmatched. The CDR3 is 14 amino acids. CDR3 sequence: CASSPGGPELEQFF. Here the CDR3 DNA reads TGTGCCAGCAGTCCGGGGGGGCCTGAGCTTGAGCAGTTCTTC.

The chain employs TRBV19 and TRBJ2-7; weak D call: TRBD1 (5 bases). V lost 3 bases, J lost 3 bases, and 15 bases lay in between. The CDR3 is made up of 15 amino acids. Germline CDR1 is LNHDA and CDR2 is SQIVND (reference sequence). The CDR3 here is CASSMSRDTGYEQYF. The CDR3 DNA sequence: TGTGCCAGTAGTATGTCCAGGGATACTGGCTACGAGCAGTACTTC.

This clone has only one observation. The chain employs TRBV11-2 and TRBJ2-1; 11 bases fit TRBD2. This CDR3 contains 14 residues. Germline loops: CDR1 SGHAT, CDR2 FQNNGV. The V and J ends lost 8 bases and 5 bases, in that order; junction bases with no gene match: 5. CDR3 sequence: CASRPGLADNEQFF. For the CDR3, the DNA is TGTGCCAGCCGTCCGGGACTAGCGGACAATGAGCAGTTCTTC.

V is TRBV25-1 and J is TRBJ2-7; 10 bases match TRBD1. Unmatched junction bases numbered 6, after V lost 4 bases and J lost 3 bases. The CDR3 has 15 amino acids. In germline, CDR1 is MGHDK, CDR2 SYGVNS. In DNA form, the CDR3 reads TGTGCCAGCAGTGCAGGGACAGGGGATATCTACGAGCAGTACTTC. Encoded protein: CASSAGTGDIYEQYF.

The chain couples TRBV9 to TRBJ2-7, with D tentatively TRBD2 (6 bases). V gave up 0 bases and J gave up 3 bases, with 10 bases separating them. The CDR3 extends over 14 amino acids. In germline, CDR1 is SGDLS, CDR2 YYNGEE. The CDR3 DNA reads TGTGCCAGCAGCGTAGGGACTATCGACTACGAGCAGTACTTC. This codes for CASSVGTIDYEQYF.

The chain uses TRBV6-5 and TRBJ2-7, with 7 bases that match TRBD1. The V gene end was trimmed by 5 bases and the J gene end by 2 bases; junction bases not matched to a gene: 6. The CDR3 contains 14 residues. The V gene's germline CDR1 is MNHEY and CDR2 SVGAGI. DNA for the CDR3: TGTGCCAGCAGTCTCCGGGACAGCACCTACGAGCAGTACTTC. It translates to CASSLRDSTYEQYF.

The chain recombines TRBV23-1 with TRBJ1-5; maybe TRBD1 (6 bases). TRBV23-1 is an ORF; its function is uncertain. The CDR3 runs 13 residues. The V and J ends lost 6 bases and 5 bases respectively, with 11 bases between them. CDR3 protein: CASRVQGHQPQHF. CDR3 nucleotide sequence: TGCGCCAGCAGGGTACAGGGACATCAGCCCCAGCATTTT.

This sequence joins TRBV5-1 and TRBJ2-2; 10 positions match TRBD2. J gave up 4 bases and V 4 bases, and 4 bases lay outside the gene matches. Per germline, CDR1 SGHRS and CDR2 YFSETQ. The CDR3 has 15 amino acids. In DNA form, the CDR3 reads TGCGCCAGCAGCCAGGGACTAGCGAGCACCGGGGAGCTGTTTTTT. Protein product: CASSQGLASTGELFF.

The chain is built from TRBV5-1 and TRBJ2-3, with D uncertain. The length of the CDR3 is 13 residues. Germline CDR1 and CDR2: SGHRS and YFSETQ. V lost 3 bases to trimming and J lost 6 bases, with 11 bases between them. For the CDR3, the DNA is TGCGCCAGCAGCTCGCGGCACGGGGATACGCAGTATTTT. Translating gives CASSSRHGDTQYF.

This sequence joins TRBV9 and TRBJ1-2; no clear D gene. Germline values: CDR1 SGDLS, CDR2 YYNGEE. V lost 0 bases to trimming and J lost 1 base, with 4 bases between them. The CDR3 totals 13 residues. The CDR3: CASSVAVNYGYTF. Here the CDR3 DNA reads TGTGCCAGCAGCGTAGCAGTTAACTATGGCTACACCTTC.

The rearrangement uses TRBV29-1 and TRBJ1-2, with 10 nucleotides matching TRBD1. CDR3 size: 14 residues. Germline CDR1 reads SQVTM; CDR2 reads ANQGSEA. Unmatched junction bases numbered 2, after V lost 2 bases and J lost 2 bases. CDR3 region: CSVELGQGNYGYTF. The CDR3 DNA reads TGCAGCGTTGAACTGGGACAGGGGAACTATGGCTACACCTTC.